Shown below are 5 T cell receptor beta chains from a single sample sequenced in a study of cytomegalovirus exposure and HLA in healthy donors. PCR was performed using 60 Vbeta and 13 Jbeta primers. Repertoires were generated with immunoSEQ multiplex PCR, while TCRdb's copy carries only in-frame clones and drops some. The profile shows about 95,000 clones, around four fifths of them singletons. Specimen: PBMCs. Receptors were obtained from a man aged 30-40 years in good health and CMV-seropositive.

The CDR3, as DNA: TGTGCCAGCAGCTTAGCAAGTAGCGCTGAAGCTTTCTTT. This codes for CASSLASSAEAFF. V is TRBV7-6 and J is TRBJ1-1; D remains ambiguous. CDR3 length: 13 amino acids. Germline lookup yields CDR1 SGHVS and CDR2 FNYEAQ. Trimming shortened V by 0 bases and J by 6 bases, and 8 bases separated the two germline ends.

The rearrangement links TRBV27 to TRBJ1-2; D gene unclear. Germline CDR1 and CDR2: MNHEY and SMNVEV (reference sequence). This CDR3 has 15 amino acids. With 0 bases removed from V and 0 bases from J, the gap between germline ends came to 8 bases. The CDR3 bases are TGTGCCAGCAGTTTATCGATAAGAGCTAACTATGGCTACACCTTC. This translates into CASSLSIRANYGYTF.

This chain uses TRBV5-1 with TRBJ2-3; D may be TRBD1 (5 bases). CDR3 length equals 15 residues. Per the germline V gene, CDR1 is SGHRS and CDR2 is YFSETQ. Between the trimmed V and J ends, which lost 2 bases and 0 bases, there was a span of 10 bases. DNA of the CDR3: TGCGCCAGCAGCTTAAGGGGCCAGAGCACAGATACGCAGTATTTT. Translation gives CASSLRGQSTDTQYF.

This clone was observed a single time. The chain is built from TRBV11-2 and TRBJ1-2; D might be TRBD1 (5 bases). Between the trimmed V and J ends, which lost 1 base and 2 bases, there was a span of 8 bases. CDR3 size: 14 residues. Germline V gene sequence: CDR1 SGHAT, CDR2 FQNNGV. CDR3 nucleotides: TGTGCCAGCAGCTTAGGGCAGGGAAACTATGGCTACACCTTC. It encodes CASSLGQGNYGYTF. Together with reference TRBV11-2 and TRBJ1-2, the CDR3 gives the full variable domain: EAGVAQSPRYKIIEKRQSVAFWCNPISGHATLYWYQQILGQGPKLLIQFQNNGVVDDSQLPKDRFSAERLKGVDSTLKIQPAKLEDSAVYLCASSLGQGNYGYTFGSGTRLTVV.

This chain joins TRBV9 and TRBJ2-1; TRBD2 is a possible D gene (5 bases). The V end lost 4 bases, the J end lost 8 bases, and 13 bases lay between the germline ends. Per germline, CDR1 SGDLS and CDR2 YYNGEE. This CDR3 has 13 residues. CDR3 DNA: TGTGCCAGCAGCCCAGCTAGCACCCATGAGCAGTTCTTC. Translation: CASSPASTHEQFF. The variable domain in full, with the rest retrieved from reference TRBV9 and TRBJ2-1, is DSGVTQTPKHLITATGQRVTLRCSPRSGDLSVYWYQQSLDQGLQFLIQYYNGEERAKGNILERFSAQQFPDLHSELNLSSLELGDSALYFCASSPASTHEQFFGPGTRLTVL.